These 8 T cell receptor beta chains were all obtained from the same sample, sequenced in a study of early T cells in non-severe SARS-CoV-2 infection. TCRdb passed the 5' RACE reads through MiXCR, listing each CDR3 protein once. The sample has some 78,000 distinct CDR3 sequences, over 10% seen once. The sample consisted of whole blood. The receptors shown here come from an adult who was a healthcare worker with PCR-confirmed SARS-CoV-2 infection or an uninfected control (not recorded which).

This clonotype has only a few counts. The genes are TRBV2 and TRBJ2-3; D perhaps matches TRBD2 (5 bases). This CDR3 comprises 17 residues. V gave up 4 bases and J gave up 0 bases, with 17 bases separating them. In germline, CDR1 is SNHLY, CDR2 FYNNEI. The CDR3 DNA reads TGTGCCAGCAGTGTCCTGGTGACTATCGCTAGCACAGATACGCAGTATTTT. Protein sequence: CASSVLVTIASTDTQYF.

This clonotype was seen a handful of times. This chain connects TRBV7-6 to TRBJ2-3, with TRBD2 matching 9 bases. V was pared by 0 bases and J by 2 bases, with 9 bases of the junction left unmatched. The CDR3 loop spans 18 amino acids. Germline values: CDR1 SGHVS, CDR2 FNYEAQ. CDR3 loop: CASSLAPSTSGNTDTQYF. The DNA for the CDR3 is TGTGCCAGCAGCTTAGCCCCCTCGACTAGCGGAAACACAGATACGCAGTATTTT.

This clonotype was counted many times. The chain couples TRBV27 to TRBJ1-2; D is perhaps TRBD1 (5 bases). Germline loops: CDR1 MNHEY, CDR2 SMNVEV (reference sequence). V was trimmed by 7 bases and J by 3 bases, leaving 21 bases between them. The CDR3 is 16 amino acids. CDR3 bases: TGTGCCAGCAATCGGCTTGGGACCGAAAGTTACTATGGCTACACCTTC. It codes for CASNRLGTESYYGYTF.

This clonotype was seen a few times. The chain is built from TRBV7-3 and TRBJ2-2, with D perhaps assigned TRBD1 or TRBD2 (5 bases each). From germline, CDR1 is SGHTA and CDR2 FQGTGA. Trimming cost V 4 bases and J 6 bases, with 12 bases left between them. The CDR3 runs to 14 residues. The CDR3 coding sequence is TGTGCCAGCAGCTCCCACCAGGGACCCGGGGAGCTGTTTTTT. It is translated as CASSSHQGPGELFF.

Notes on this clonotype: With a much larger clone just one base away, this may be a read error. The V call is TRBV6-5, the J call TRBJ1-5, with TRBD1 as a possible D gene (5 bases). The germline CDR1 and CDR2 sequences are MNHEY and SVGAGI. The V gene lost 5 bases and the J gene lost 0 bases, with 8 bases spanning the gap. The CDR3 runs to 14 residues. The CDR3 loop is CASSPRVSNQPQHF. The CDR3 region has the DNA TGTGCCAGCAGTCCCAGGGTTAGCAATCAGCCCCAGCATTTT.

Ten or more counts support this clonotype. The rearrangement joins TRBV5-1 to TRBJ1-1; 7 bases agree with TRBD1. This CDR3 region has 14 residues. CDR1 is SGHRS, CDR2 YFSETQ, per germline. The V and J ends lost 3 bases and 2 bases, in that order; junction bases with no gene match: 4. The CDR3 here is CASSSQGVNTEAFF. CDR3 coding DNA: TGCGCCAGCAGCTCGCAGGGGGTCAACACTGAAGCTTTCTTT.

This clonotype was found many times. The J gene is TRBJ1-5, the V gene TRBV20-1; 8 bases match TRBD1. V dropped 5 bases and J dropped 0; count of bases not matched to a gene: 0. The CDR3 runs to 13 residues. Germline assignment: CDR1 DFQATT and CDR2 SNEGSKA (reference sequence). DNA for the CDR3: TGCAGTGCTGGACAGGGTAGCAATCAGCCCCAGCATTTT. This gives the protein CSAGQGSNQPQHF.

This clonotype was recorded many times. For the CDR3, the DNA is TGTGCCAGCTCACCAACCGGGACACCGGAGAACACTGAAGCTTTCTTT. Translating gives CASSPTGTPENTEAFF. The chain uses TRBV18 and TRBJ1-1, with TRBD1 as a possible D gene (6 bases). The CDR3 covers 16 residues. V was trimmed by 2 bases and J by 1 base, leaving 14 bases between them. CDR1 and CDR2 from the germline V gene are KGHSH and LQKENI.